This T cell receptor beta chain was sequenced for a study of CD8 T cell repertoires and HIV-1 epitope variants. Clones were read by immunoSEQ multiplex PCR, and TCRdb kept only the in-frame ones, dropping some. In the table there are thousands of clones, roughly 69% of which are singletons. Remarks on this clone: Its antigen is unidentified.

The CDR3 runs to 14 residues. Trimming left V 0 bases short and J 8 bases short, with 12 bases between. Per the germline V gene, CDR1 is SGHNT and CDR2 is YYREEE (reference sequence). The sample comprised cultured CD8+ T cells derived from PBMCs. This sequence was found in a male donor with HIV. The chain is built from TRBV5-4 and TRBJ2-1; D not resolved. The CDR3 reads CASSLEVATDEQFF. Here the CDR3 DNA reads TGTGCCAGCAGCTTGGAGGTAGCCACGGATGAGCAGTTCTTC.